This is a list of T cell receptor beta chains from one sample in a study of blood T cell repertoires in COVID-19. TCRdb's copy holds only in-frame clones and misses some; the assay was immunoSEQ multiplex PCR. The data contain about 260,000 clones, approximately 88% of them singletons. The specimen was PBMCs or T cells enriched from blood (not recorded which). The origin of the receptors is a woman aged 40 to 50 with acute COVID-19. Both conserved end residues are part of each CDR3. Fields, in order: D gene, J gene, clone size, V gene, CDR3 DNA, CDR3 protein. D genes are given only for firm matches. The size of a clone is reported for some rows only, either as once, few or many, or as a class for expanded clones.

D: TRBD1; J: TRBJ2-7; size: .; V: TRBV6-5; DNA: TGTGCCAGCAGCAGCCTGGGGACAGCCACCTACGAGCAGTACTTC; CDR3: CASSSLGTATYEQYF
D: TRBD2; J: TRBJ2-3; size: .; V: TRBV6-2/TRBV6-3; DNA: TGTGCCAGCAGTTACCCGACTAGCTACGGGACAGATACGCAGTATTTT; CDR3: CASSYPTSYGTDTQYF
D: TRBD2; J: TRBJ2-4; size: .; V: TRBV19; DNA: TGTGCCAGTTGGGCTAGCGGGATTAACATTCAGTACTTC; CDR3: CASWASGINIQYF
D: TRBD1; J: TRBJ2-1; size: .; V: TRBV5-1; DNA: TGCGCCAGCCGGCCGGGACAGGGGGCGGATGAGCAGTTCTTC; CDR3: CASRPGQGADEQFF
D: .; J: TRBJ1-6; size: .; V: TRBV6-6; DNA: TGTGCCAGCAGTCTCACTCCCCAGACAGGCTTTAATTCACCCCTCCACTTT; CDR3: CASSLTPQTGFNSPLHF
D: .; J: TRBJ2-7; size: few; V: TRBV30; DNA: TGTGCCTGGAGTTGGGCGGGTGCCCCCTCCTACGAGCAGTACTTC; CDR3: CAWSWAGAPSYEQYF
D: TRBD2; J: TRBJ2-3; size: .; V: TRBV10-3; DNA: TGTGCCACCCTAGCGGAAGGCACAGATACGCAGTATTTT; CDR3: CATLAEGTDTQYF
D: TRBD2; J: TRBJ2-3; size: .; V: TRBV28; DNA: TGTGCCAGTACAGGACTAGCGGTAGATACGCAGTATTTT; CDR3: CASTGLAVDTQYF
D: TRBD1; J: TRBJ1-5; size: few; V: TRBV19; DNA: TGTGCCAGTAGAAGACAGGGTAATAGCAATCAGCCCCAGCATTTT; CDR3: CASRRQGNSNQPQHF
D: .; J: TRBJ1-6; size: .; V: TRBV12-3/TRBV12-4; DNA: TGTGCCAGCAGTTTCCTCCTTGGCAACCTCCACTTT; CDR3: CASSFLLGNLHF
D: .; J: TRBJ2-2; size: .; V: TRBV5-1; DNA: TGCGCCAGCAGCTTTGCCGGAGTGGCGAACACCGGGGAGCTGTTTTTT; CDR3: CASSFAGVANTGELFF
D: .; J: TRBJ2-4; size: .; V: TRBV10-3; DNA: TGTGCCATCAGTGACCCAGATACCAAAAACATTCAGTACTTC; CDR3: CAISDPDTKNIQYF
D: TRBD1; J: TRBJ2-2; size: once; V: TRBV5-4; DNA: TGTGCCAGCAGAGACCCGGGACAGTCGTACACCGGGGAGCTGTTTTTT; CDR3: CASRDPGQSYTGELFF
D: TRBD2; J: TRBJ2-1; size: .; V: TRBV14; DNA: TGTGCCAGCAGCCATCCGGCTAGCGGGATTTTTGAGCAGTTCTTC; CDR3: CASSHPASGIFEQFF
D: .; J: TRBJ1-1; size: .; V: TRBV10-3; DNA: TGTGCCATCAGTGGGGCAGGGGTTGAAACTGAAGCTTTCTTT; CDR3: CAISGAGVETEAFF
D: .; J: TRBJ1-1; size: once; V: TRBV10-3; DNA: TGTGCCATCAGTGGCCCTCCGGGACATTCTCCCATGAACACTGAAGCTTTCTTT; CDR3: CAISGPPGHSPMNTEAFF
D: .; J: TRBJ2-2; size: .; V: TRBV18; DNA: TGTGCCAGCTCACCACTAACCGGGGAGCTGTTTTTT; CDR3: CASSPLTGELFF
D: .; J: TRBJ1-4; size: .; V: TRBV27; DNA: TGTGCCAGCAGTTTCGCAGTTAATGAAAAACTGTTTTTT; CDR3: CASSFAVNEKLFF
D: TRBD1; J: TRBJ1-6; size: .; V: TRBV30; DNA: TGTGCCTGGGGACAGGGCTTTTCTTCACCCCTCCACTTT; CDR3: CAWGQGFSSPLHF
D: TRBD2; J: TRBJ2-1; size: once; V: TRBV2; DNA: TGTGCCAGCAGGACTGGACTAGATGGAGATGAGCAGTTCTTC; CDR3: CASRTGLDGDEQFF
D: .; J: TRBJ2-1; size: .; V: TRBV5-1; DNA: TGCGCCAGCAGCTTGGTGGCGGGGATACTGTACAATGAGCAGTTCTTC; CDR3: CASSLVAGILYNEQFF
D: TRBD1; J: TRBJ1-3; size: .; V: TRBV9; DNA: TGTGCCAGCAGCGTAGCTAGTGGACAGGGGGTTGGAAACACCATATATTTT; CDR3: CASSVASGQGVGNTIYF
D: TRBD2; J: TRBJ2-3; size: .; V: TRBV6-4; DNA: TGTGCCAGCGAGTACCGACTAGCGGGAGAATGGGATACGCAGTATTTT; CDR3: CASEYRLAGEWDTQYF
D: TRBD2; J: TRBJ2-1; size: .; V: TRBV10-3; DNA: TGTGCCATCTACTCCGGGCGGGAGTTAAAGCAGTTCTTC; CDR3: CAIYSGRELKQFF
D: TRBD1; J: TRBJ1-4; size: .; V: TRBV2; DNA: TGTGCCAGCGGTGGGACAGCTGCAACTAATGAAAAACTGTTTTTT; CDR3: CASGGTAATNEKLFF
D: .; J: TRBJ2-1; size: once; V: TRBV20-1; DNA: TGCAGTGCTAGTGGGGGGGCGACTGACAGGGATGAGCAGTTCTTC; CDR3: CSASGGATDRDEQFF
D: .; J: TRBJ1-1; size: .; V: TRBV30; DNA: TGTGCCTGGACCGGGGTCCTCACCCTTTTGGGCACTGAAGCTTTCTTT; CDR3: CAWTGVLTLLGTEAFF
D: .; J: TRBJ2-3; size: .; V: TRBV19; DNA: TGTGCCAGTAGTATAGGCGGGAGCACAGATACGCAGTATTTT; CDR3: CASSIGGSTDTQYF
D: .; J: TRBJ1-2; size: once; V: TRBV5-4; DNA: TGTGCCACAACTCGCATGGAGGCTTCCTATGGCTACACCTTC; CDR3: CATTRMEASYGYTF
D: .; J: TRBJ2-5; size: .; V: TRBV24-1; DNA: TGTGCCACCAGTGATACGGACAGCTGGAGGGAGACCCAGTACTTC; CDR3: CATSDTDSWRETQYF
D: .; J: TRBJ1-1; size: .; V: TRBV7-8; DNA: TGTGCCAGCAGCCCTAAACGGGACACTGAAGCTTTCTTT; CDR3: CASSPKRDTEAFF
D: TRBD2; J: TRBJ2-1; size: .; V: TRBV7-9; DNA: TGTGCCAGCAGCTTAGAAAAGACTAGCGGGAGCGGTTACAATGAGCAGTTCTTC; CDR3: CASSLEKTSGSGYNEQFF
D: TRBD2; J: TRBJ2-1; size: .; V: TRBV7-9; DNA: TGTGCCAGCAGCTTAGGAGTCACTAGCGGGAGGGAGATCGACAATGAGCAGTTCTTC; CDR3: CASSLGVTSGREIDNEQFF
D: TRBD2; J: TRBJ2-7; size: .; V: TRBV5-4; DNA: TGTGCCAGCAGCTTGGGTCGGGAGGGACGGGAGCAGTACTTC; CDR3: CASSLGREGREQYF
D: .; J: TRBJ1-1; size: .; V: TRBV2; DNA: TGTGCCAGCAGTGGCAGGGTTTCCAACACTGAAGCTTTCTTT; CDR3: CASSGRVSNTEAFF
D: .; J: TRBJ2-1; size: .; V: TRBV14; DNA: TGTGCCAGCAGCTCAAACTCCTACAATGAGCAGTTCTTC; CDR3: CASSSNSYNEQFF
D: .; J: TRBJ2-2; size: .; V: TRBV10-3; DNA: TGTGCCATCAGTGAGAGAGGTGGGACAAAAACCGGGGAGCTGTTTTTT; CDR3: CAISERGGTKTGELFF
D: .; J: TRBJ1-1; size: .; V: TRBV25-1; DNA: TGTGCCACCCGCGGGAGTTACTCCATGAACACTGAAGCTTTCTTT; CDR3: CATRGSYSMNTEAFF
D: TRBD1; J: TRBJ1-2; size: .; V: TRBV6-6; DNA: TGTGCCAGCAGCGCCGGGACAGGGAACTATGGCTACACCTTC; CDR3: CASSAGTGNYGYTF
D: .; J: TRBJ2-3; size: .; V: TRBV15; DNA: TGTGCCACCAGGAGGGGCACAGATACGCAGTATTTT; CDR3: CATRRGTDTQYF
D: .; J: TRBJ2-7; size: .; V: TRBV4-2; DNA: TGTGCCAGCAGCCAAGTTGCGGGTGGAGGGCCTCTCTACGAGCAGTACTTC; CDR3: CASSQVAGGGPLYEQYF